A single sample gave rise to the 22 T cell receptor beta chains below, sequenced in a study of immune cell composition in non-small cell lung cancer. Normal lung was taken at the farthest possible site, at least 3 cm from tumour. Clones were sequenced by immunoSEQ multiplex PCR, and TCRdb holds only the in-frame ones, with some missing. The data show about 3,600 clones, roughly 76% seen once. The sample consisted of non-adjacent lung tissue. These receptors all come from a human donor with non-small cell lung cancer.

The rearrangement uses TRBV15 and TRBJ1-3, with 7 bases lining up with TRBD1. After removal of 3 bases from V and 0 bases from J, the junction contained 11 bases not matched to a gene. This CDR3 region has 18 residues. Germline assignment: CDR1 LNHNV and CDR2 YYDKDF (reference sequence). CDR3 in DNA: TGTGCCACCAGCAGGGGTCTATACAGGGGAAGCTCTGGAAACACCATATATTTT. It yields the protein CATSRGLYRGSSGNTIYF.

This clone was recorded a few times. The CDR3: CASSLDGLTNYGYTF. In nucleotides, the CDR3 is TGTGCCAGCAGCTTAGACGGTTTAACTAACTATGGCTACACCTTC. The chain joins TRBV11-2 to TRBJ1-2; unclear D gene. Germline CDR1 is SGHAT and CDR2 is FQNNGV. The CDR3 spans 15 residues. V shed 0 bases and J shed 0 bases, with 8 bases lying between them.

The chain is built from TRBV19 and TRBJ2-7; D may be TRBD1 (5 bases). The CDR3 sequence is 14 residues long. Germline V gives CDR1 LNHDA, CDR2 SQIVND (reference sequence). The V end was cut by 8 bases, the J end by 5 bases, with 19 bases between. The CDR3 region has the DNA TGTGCCAGTTCCCAGGTTCCGATAGGGGACGAGCAGTACTTC. It encodes CASSQVPIGDEQYF. Full variable domain (rest looked up from reference TRBV19 and TRBJ2-7): DGGITQSPKYLFRKEGQNVTLSCEQNLNHDAMYWYRQDPGQGLRLIYYSQIVNDFQKGDIAEGYSVSREKKESFPLTVTSAQKNPTAFYLCASSQVPIGDEQYFGPGTRLTVT.

This sequence joins TRBV5-1 and TRBJ2-2; TRBD2 matches at 7 bases. Germline V gene data show CDR1 as SGHRS and CDR2 as YFSETQ. V dropped 0 bases and J dropped 2; count of bases not matched to a gene: 4. CDR3 length: 16 residues. CDR3 protein: CASSLGSGGNTGELFF. CDR3 coding DNA: TGCGCCAGCAGCTTGGGGTCGGGGGGAAACACCGGGGAGCTGTTTTTT.

The chain recombines TRBV5-6 with TRBJ2-5; D gene unclear. Trimming left V 0 bases short and J 2 bases short, with 5 bases between. The CDR3 runs 13 residues. Germline V gene sequence: CDR1 SGHDT, CDR2 YYEEEE. DNA of the CDR3: TGTGCCAGCAGCTTGGTGTATCAAGAGACCCAGTACTTC. Translation: CASSLVYQETQYF.

The chain carries TRBV19 and TRBJ1-4, with a possible D match to TRBD1 (5 bases). Germline values: CDR1 LNHDA, CDR2 SQIVND (reference sequence). V dropped 0 bases and J dropped 13 bases, with 15 bases sitting between them. The CDR3 covers 14 residues. The CDR3 sequence: CASSIDRQTWLLFF. CDR3 bases: TGTGCCAGTAGTATAGATCGACAGACCTGGCTACTGTTTTTT. The variable domain in full, completed from reference TRBV19 and TRBJ1-4, reads DGGITQSPKYLFRKEGQNVTLSCEQNLNHDAMYWYRQDPGQGLRLIYYSQIVNDFQKGDIAEGYSVSREKKESFPLTVTSAQKNPTAFYLCASSIDRQTWLLFFGSGTQLSVL.

V and J are TRBV7-9 and TRBJ1-4, with 7 bases lining up with TRBD1. CDR1 is SEHNR and CDR2 is FQNEAQ in the germline V gene (reference sequence). This CDR3 is built from 14 residues. J was trimmed by 6 bases and V by 3 bases; bases with no gene match: 4. CDR3 coding DNA: TGTGCCAGCAGCTTGACAGGGACAGATGAAAAACTGTTTTTT. It yields the protein CASSLTGTDEKLFF. Combining the CDR3 with reference TRBV7-9 and TRBJ1-4 gives the whole variable domain DTGVSQNPRHKITKRGQNVTFRCDPISEHNRLYWYRQTLGQGPEFLTYFQNEAQLEKSRLLSDRFSAERPKGSFSTLEIQRTEQGDSAMYLCASSLTGTDEKLFFGSGTQLSVL.

This clone was detected once. The genes are TRBV7-6 and TRBJ2-7; D is perhaps TRBD1 (6 bases). Germline V gives CDR1 SGHVS, CDR2 FNYEAQ. This CDR3 region has 15 residues. The germline V and J ends were trimmed by 2 bases and 4 bases, with 15 bases remaining between them. CDR3 protein: CASSLRQGSSYEQYF. Here the CDR3 DNA reads TGTGCCAGCAGCTTACGGCAGGGGTCGTCTTACGAGCAGTACTTC.

CDR3 loop: CASSPRVGLAGVSAGELFF. The CDR3 nucleotides are TGTGCCAGCAGTCCAAGAGTGGGACTAGCGGGAGTTAGCGCCGGGGAGCTGTTTTTT. The chain employs TRBV2 and TRBJ2-2; 14 nucleotides agree with TRBD2. The CDR3 sequence is 19 residues long. The V segment lost 5 bases and the J segment 6 bases; nucleotides outside the gene matches: 14. Germline V gene data show CDR1 as SNHLY and CDR2 as FYNNEI.

The genes are TRBV20-1 and TRBJ2-5; D remains unclear. The V end was cut by 5 bases, the J end by 3 bases, with 7 bases between. CDR3 length: 11 residues. From germline, CDR1 is DFQATT and CDR2 SNEGSKA (reference sequence). CDR3: CSALREETQYF. CDR3 nucleotide sequence: TGCAGTGCTCTTAGAGAAGAGACCCAGTACTTC.

V gene TRBV28 combines with J gene TRBJ1-1; D is perhaps TRBD1 (6 bases). The CDR3 has 15 amino acids. The ends were cut back, 3 bases at V and 6 bases at J, with 17 bases in the middle. Per germline, CDR1 MDHEN and CDR2 SYDVKM. Here the CDR3 DNA reads TGTGCCAGCAGTTTTCCCTCAAAGGGGGACCCTGAAGCTTTCTTT. Its translation is CASSFPSKGDPEAFF.

This clone came up a few times. The chain recombines TRBV11-2 with TRBJ2-7; TRBD1 matches at 7 bases. From germline, CDR1 is SGHAT and CDR2 FQNNGV. V gave up 1 base and J gave up 5 bases; unmatched junction bases: 5. The CDR3 loop spans 14 amino acids. CDR3 sequence reads: CASSLARGSNEQYF. The DNA for the CDR3 is TGTGCCAGCAGCTTAGCCAGGGGGAGTAACGAGCAGTACTTC.

The chain links TRBV9 to TRBJ2-7; the D gene is possibly TRBD2 (6 bases). Looked up from germline, CDR1 is SGDLS and CDR2 is YYNGEE. V lost 3 bases and J 3 bases, leaving 16 bases between the germline ends. The CDR3 runs 15 residues. The CDR3 protein is CASSETGTPRYEQYF. CDR3 coding DNA: TGTGCCAGCAGCGAAACTGGGACTCCACGCTACGAGCAGTACTTC.

The rearrangement links TRBV19 to TRBJ1-2, with D unclear. This CDR3 has 15 amino acids. V was pared by 3 bases and J by 1 base, with 12 bases between. CDR1 LNHDA and CDR2 SQIVND come from the germline V gene (reference sequence). CDR3 coding DNA: TGTGCCAGTAGTATCGTGTCGGAGATTAACTATGGCTACACCTTC. Translating it yields CASSIVSEINYGYTF.

In its sample, this clone ranks as large. The genes are TRBV28 and TRBJ2-1, with 11 bases lining up with TRBD2. Per germline, CDR1 MDHEN and CDR2 SYDVKM. The J segment lost 4 bases and the V segment lost 0 bases, leaving 8 bases of the junction unmatched. The CDR3 is made up of 18 amino acids. The CDR3 DNA reads TGTGCCAGCAGTTTATGGCTACTAGCGGGAGCGTTTTACAATGAGCAGTTCTTC. Translation: CASSLWLLAGAFYNEQFF.

This clone came up once. J is TRBJ1-4 and V is TRBV6-1; TRBD1 might be the D (5 bases). With 6 bases removed from V and 5 bases from J, the gap between germline ends came to 10 bases. Germline V gene sequence: CDR1 MNHNS, CDR2 SASEGT. The CDR3 is made up of 13 amino acids. The CDR3, as DNA: TGTGCCAGCAGCTGGGGGGTGAATGAAAAACTGTTTTTT. It codes for CASSWGVNEKLFF.

By its share, this clone is large. The chain couples TRBV19 to TRBJ2-5, with 9 bases aligning to TRBD1. This CDR3 is built from 16 residues. V trimming: 5 bases; J trimming: 4 bases; junction bases outside the gene matches: 11. Germline V gene lookup returns CDR1 LNHDA and CDR2 SQIVND (reference sequence). The CDR3 DNA sequence: TGTGCCAGTAGTCCAGCCTACAGGGGGCGGAGAGAGACCCAGTACTTC. Translated, it gives CASSPAYRGRRETQYF.

This chain joins TRBV19 and TRBJ1-1; D is perhaps TRBD1 (6 bases). Germline V gives CDR1 LNHDA, CDR2 SQIVND (reference sequence). CDR3 length: 14 amino acids. V lost 11 bases to trimming and J lost 1 base, with 17 bases between them. The chain's CDR3 is CASGGRGSNTEAFF. DNA of the CDR3: TGTGCCTCCGGAGGGAGGGGGTCGAACACTGAAGCTTTCTTT.

The gene calls are TRBV7-9 and TRBJ2-3; 8 positions agree with TRBD1. Per germline, CDR1 SEHNR and CDR2 FQNEAQ (reference sequence). The length of the CDR3 is 17 residues. The junction had 19 bases not matched to a gene; V was cut back by 5 bases and J by 9 bases. CDR3 nucleotides: TGTGCCAGCAGCGGCCCGGCAGACAGGGGACCCAAACCCACGCAGTATTTT. Residues: CASSGPADRGPKPTQYF.

This sequence joins TRBV29-1 and TRBJ2-1; the D gene is possibly TRBD2 (7 bases). The CDR3 is 13 residues long. The germline V gene has CDR1 SQVTM and CDR2 ANQGSEA. Trimming pared 6 bases from V and 8 bases from J, leaving 17 bases between. The CDR3 sequence is CSVPGGLTYEQFF. The CDR3 DNA reads TGCAGCGTACCGGGGGGCCTTACCTATGAGCAGTTCTTC.

J is TRBJ1-1 and V is TRBV18, with a tentative D call TRBD1 (5 bases). V was pared by 2 bases and J by 0 bases, with 16 bases between. Germline CDR1 and CDR2: KGHSH and LQKENI. The CDR3 runs 17 residues. The CDR3 nucleotides read TGTGCCAGCTCACCAAACAATCTCAGGGCCATGAACACTGAAGCTTTCTTT. Protein: CASSPNNLRAMNTEAFF.

This chain uses TRBV5-1 with TRBJ2-4, with D uncertain. V lost 0 bases, J lost 3 bases, and 13 bases lay in between. The CDR3 spans 16 residues. CDR1 and CDR2 (germline): SGHRS, YFSETQ. CDR3 nucleotide sequence: TGCGCCAGCAGCTTGGACGCGTATCGTGGCAAAAACATTCAGTACTTC. Its translation is CASSLDAYRGKNIQYF.